In this sample, the clone carrying this T cell receptor beta chain turned up a few times. The antigen is undetermined. Template switching added a universal primer binding site, and final cDNA carried unique molecular identifiers. TCRdb itself ran the 5' RACE reads through MiXCR, one entry per CDR3 protein. The table has approximately 600,000 distinct CDR3 sequences, over 8.5% seen once. These data are taken from a study of identical twins. All donors were healthy Caucasians. Germline V gene data show CDR1 as MNHNS and CDR2 as SASEGT. The CDR3 sequence is 14 residues long. Losses at the gene ends were 6 bases for V and 7 bases for J; bases not matched to a gene: 9. Notes on the study in general: Surplus twin overlap in beta out-of-frame sequences was less pronounced.

The same data also went into a second study, on yellow fever vaccine responses in identical twins.

V is TRBV6-1 and J is TRBJ1-1, with 9 bases fitting TRBD1. This sequence was found in a woman aged 18-29 years in good health. The sample was PBMCs. The CDR3 is CASRGTGGGFEAFF. In DNA form, the CDR3 reads TGTGCCAGCAGGGGTACAGGGGGCGGTTTTGAAGCTTTCTTT.